This T cell receptor (beta chain) was recorded in a study of blood T cells in healthy people across ages. Through a sample-barcoded 5' primer and a J-beta primer mix, a second PCR was run for roughly 6 to 12 cycles. TCRdb analysed the 5' RACE reads with MiXCR anew, one entry per CDR3 protein. The sample lists roughly 700,000 distinct CDR3 sequences; around 25% were seen once. A note on this clonotype: Its antigen is undetermined.

Study outcomes and limitations: Long-lived donors had more naive CD4+ cells and higher diversity than aged donors. Measured against age, TCR beta diversity per million T cells decreased in a roughly linear manner.

The V end lost 0 bases, the J end lost 3 bases, and 9 bases lay between the germline ends. Germline values: CDR1 DFQATT, CDR2 SNEGSKA (reference sequence). The CDR3 extends over 13 amino acids. The same specimen was also included in a second study, on T cells of mothers and their children. From that paper: The study sampled a few healthy Caucasian mothers and their six children.

This chain uses TRBV20-1 with TRBJ2-7; D is ambiguous. The source is a boy younger than 18 in good health. The sequenced sample consisted of blood. For the CDR3, the DNA is TGCAGTGCTAGAGATAAAGTGAGCTACGAGCAGTACTTC. It encodes CSARDKVSYEQYF.